The entry below describes one T cell receptor (beta chain). Some clones are missing from TCRdb's copy, which holds only in-frame ones; the method was immunoSEQ multiplex PCR. The table records fewer than 300,000 clones, roughly 90% of them present only once. The V gene lost 4 bases and the J gene lost 1 base, with 8 bases spanning the gap. The CDR3 is 14 amino acids. Germline-derived CDR1 and CDR2 are LGHDT and YNNKEL (reference sequence). These data are taken from a study of blood T cell repertoires in COVID-19. Sequencing was carried out using peripheral blood. The clonotype originates from a man aged 55 to 69 who had recovered from COVID-19. The chain is built from TRBV3-1 (or the pseudogene TRBV3-2) and TRBJ1-5; D may be TRBD1 (5 bases). CDR3 in DNA: TGTGCCAGCAGCCCTAGACAGAGCAATCAGCCCCAGCATTTT. Encoded protein: CASSPRQSNQPQHF.